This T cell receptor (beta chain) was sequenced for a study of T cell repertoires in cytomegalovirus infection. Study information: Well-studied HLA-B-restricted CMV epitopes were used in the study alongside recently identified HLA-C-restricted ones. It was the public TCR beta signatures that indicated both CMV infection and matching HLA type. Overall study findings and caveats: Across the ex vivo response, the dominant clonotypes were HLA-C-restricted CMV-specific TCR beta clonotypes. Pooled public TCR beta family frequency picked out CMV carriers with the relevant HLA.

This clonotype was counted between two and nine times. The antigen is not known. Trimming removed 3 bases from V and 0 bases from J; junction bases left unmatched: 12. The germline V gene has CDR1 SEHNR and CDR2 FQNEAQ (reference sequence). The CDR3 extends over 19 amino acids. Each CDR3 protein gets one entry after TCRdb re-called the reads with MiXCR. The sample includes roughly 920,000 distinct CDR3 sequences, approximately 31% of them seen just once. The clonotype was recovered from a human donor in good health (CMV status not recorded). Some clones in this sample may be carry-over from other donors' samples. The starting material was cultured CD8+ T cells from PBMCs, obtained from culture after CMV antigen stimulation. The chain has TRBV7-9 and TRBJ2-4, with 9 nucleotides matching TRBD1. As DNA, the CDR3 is TGTGCCAGCAGCTTGGGACAGGGCCTTTCTTGGCTAGCCAAAAACATTCAGTACTTC. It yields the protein CASSLGQGLSWLAKNIQYF.